Listed below are T cell receptor beta chains from one sample, sequenced in a study of cytomegalovirus exposure and HLA in healthy donors. Assay: immunoSEQ multiplex PCR; the TCRdb copy retains only in-frame clones and omits some. Of about 160,000 clones listed, just under 65% were seen once; the top ten hold about 7.1%. Sequenced input: PBMCs. All receptors derive from a woman aged 55-69 years in good health and CMV-seropositive. Both conserved end residues are part of each CDR3. Fields, in order: clone size, D gene, J gene, V gene, CDR3 DNA, CDR3 protein. The D gene is left open where the match is weak. Size values are once, few and many counts, or a class for expanded clones, and some rows have none.

NA	TRBD2	TRBJ2-3	TRBV6-1	TGTGCCAGCAAAGCGGGAAGTCTCGATACGCAGTATTTT	CASKAGSLDTQYF
NA	TRBD1	TRBJ1-2	TRBV7-8	TGTGCCAGCAGCCCCCGCACGACAGGGAACTATGGCTACACCTTC	CASSPRTTGNYGYTF
NA	TRBD1	TRBJ2-1	TRBV5-1	TGCGCCAGCAGGGGGGACAGGGGGCAGTTCTTC	CASRGDRGQFF
NA	NA	TRBJ2-1	TRBV30	TGTGCCTGGAGTGTTCCCAGCGGGCCTTACAATGAGCAGTTCTTC	CAWSVPSGPYNEQFF
NA	NA	TRBJ2-5	TRBV9	TGTGCCAGCAGCGTAGCTAGCAGGGGAGAGACCCAGTACTTC	CASSVASRGETQYF
NA	NA	TRBJ2-1	TRBV7-9	TGTGCCAGCAGCTCCCTCTCTTGGGCCCAGGGCCGTTCCAATGAGCAGTTCTTC	CASSSLSWAQGRSNEQFF
NA	NA	TRBJ2-1	TRBV2	TGTGCCAGCAGTGAGGACTTTGCGAATTACAATGAGCAGTTCTTC	CASSEDFANYNEQFF
NA	TRBD1	TRBJ2-6	TRBV5-6	TGTGCCAGCAGCTCTACCAAACAGGGGGCTGGTGGGGCCAACGTCCTGACTTTC	CASSSTKQGAGGANVLTF
NA	NA	TRBJ2-5	TRBV6-5	TGTGCCAGCAGTTACTCGAGCGGGTCCAGGGAGACCCAGTACTTC	CASSYSSGSRETQYF
NA	TRBD1	TRBJ1-2	TRBV5-1	TGCGCCAGCAGCTTAGGACAGGGGATTCACTATGGCTACACCTTC	CASSLGQGIHYGYTF
NA	NA	TRBJ2-3	TRBV2	TGTGCCAGCAGGGAGGTCCCAGATACGCAGTATTTT	CASREVPDTQYF
NA	NA	TRBJ1-1	TRBV5-1	TGCGCCAGCAGGATGGACGGGAGTAGTGGAGCTTTCTTT	CASRMDGSSGAFF
few	NA	TRBJ2-4	TRBV6-1	TGTGCCAGCAGTGAAGGGACTACTCAAAACATTCAGTACTTC	CASSEGTTQNIQYF
NA	TRBD1	TRBJ2-1	TRBV19	TGTGCCAGTAGCGGTCTAGGGACAGGGTCCAATGAGCAGTTCTTC	CASSGLGTGSNEQFF
NA	NA	TRBJ2-7	TRBV5-6	TGTGCCAGCAGCTTGCCGAGCTCCTACGAGCAGTACTTC	CASSLPSSYEQYF
NA	TRBD1	TRBJ1-5	TRBV6-5	TGTGCCAGCAGTTACGACAGGGGTCAGCCCCAGCATTTT	CASSYDRGQPQHF
once	TRBD1	TRBJ2-1	TRBV6-5	TGTGCCAGCAGTTACTCATGGGACAGGGGAGGCGATGAGCAGTTCTTC	CASSYSWDRGGDEQFF
NA	TRBD2	TRBJ2-5	TRBV2	TGTGCCAGCAGTGAAGCTGGACTAGCGGGGGACTTC	CASSEAGLAGDF
NA	TRBD2	TRBJ2-5	TRBV28	TGTGCCAGCAGTTCCAGGACTAGCGGGGGCTGGGGGACCCAGTACTTC	CASSSRTSGGWGTQYF
NA	TRBD2	TRBJ2-7	TRBV14	TGTGCCAGCAGCCCCTATACTAGCGGGTTCAGCTCCTACGAGCAGTACTTC	CASSPYTSGFSSYEQYF
NA	TRBD2	TRBJ2-1	TRBV5-1	TGCGCCAGCAGCAGAAGACTAGCAGCTACCTACAATGAGCAGTTCTTC	CASSRRLAATYNEQFF
NA	NA	TRBJ2-1	TRBV2	TGTGCCAGCAGTGAAGGGCTTAATGAGCAGTTCTTC	CASSEGLNEQFF
NA	TRBD2	TRBJ2-5	TRBV6-4	TGTGCCAGCAGTGACCGACTAGCGGGAGGATTGAAACCCAATAACAAAAAAGAGACCCAGTACTTC	CASSDRLAGGLKPNNKKETQYF
NA	TRBD1	TRBJ2-2	TRBV28	TGTGCCAGCACCTTGACTGACAGGGGTGCCGGGGAGCTGTTTTTT	CASTLTDRGAGELFF
NA	TRBD1	TRBJ1-2	TRBV7-8	TGTGCCAGCAGCGGGTACAGGGGTGGCTACACCTTC	CASSGYRGGYTF
few	TRBD2	TRBJ2-7	TRBV6-5	TGTGCCAGCAGTTATACAGCGGGAGGGCCTTACGAGCAGTACTTC	CASSYTAGGPYEQYF
NA	NA	TRBJ2-5	TRBV7-2	TGTGCCAGCAGCTTAGCCAGGGAAGAGACCCAGTACTTC	CASSLAREETQYF
NA	NA	TRBJ2-1	TRBV7-9	TGTGCCAGCAGCGGAGCCCCCTCCTACAATGAGCAGTTCTTC	CASSGAPSYNEQFF
few	NA	TRBJ2-7	TRBV5-5	TGTGCCAGCAGCTTGTTTCGGGGGGCGTCCTACGAGCAGTACTTC	CASSLFRGASYEQYF
NA	NA	TRBJ1-5	TRBV14	TGTGCCAGCAGCCAAGTCGGTACAGGGAGTCTGGGTCAGCCCCAGCATTTT	CASSQVGTGSLGQPQHF
NA	NA	TRBJ1-3	TRBV4-3	TGCGCTAGCAGGATTGACAGGAACTCTGGAAACACCATATATTTT	CASRIDRNSGNTIYF
NA	NA	TRBJ1-1	TRBV30	TGTGCCTGGAGTGTGGGAGGGTGGGGCACTGAAGCTTTCTTT	CAWSVGGWGTEAFF
NA	TRBD1	TRBJ2-2	TRBV6-5	TGTGCCAGCAGTCGGACAGGGGGTGGCACCGGGGAGCTGTTTTTT	CASSRTGGGTGELFF
few	NA	TRBJ2-7	TRBV15	TGTGCCACCAGCAGAGAGGGGGGACCCAACTACGAGCAGTACTTC	CATSREGGPNYEQYF
NA	TRBD1	TRBJ1-1	TRBV5-1	TGCGCCAGCAGCTTGGGGACAGGGGTTAACACTGAAGCTTTCTTT	CASSLGTGVNTEAFF
NA	NA	TRBJ2-7	TRBV2	TGTGCCAGCAGTGCGGAGGGGGCGGGAGAGCAGTACTTC	CASSAEGAGEQYF
few	NA	TRBJ2-1	TRBV2	TGTGCCAGCGCCCCGAGGGCCGAGCAGTTCTTC	CASAPRAEQFF
few	TRBD2	TRBJ2-3	TRBV6-5	TGTGCCAGCAGACAAGCGGGAGCGGATACGCAGTATTTT	CASRQAGADTQYF
NA	NA	TRBJ2-2	TRBV7-2	TGTGCCAGCAGCCCGAGAGGGGGAGTGGGAACCGGGGAGCTGTTTTTT	CASSPRGGVGTGELFF
NA	TRBD2	TRBJ2-7	TRBV28	TGTGCCTCGATGGGAGCTAGCGGGTTAAACGAGCAGTACTTC	CASMGASGLNEQYF
NA	TRBD1	TRBJ2-7	TRBV11-2	TGTGCCAGCAGAACAGGACAGGGATCCTACGAGCAGTACTTC	CASRTGQGSYEQYF
few	NA	TRBJ2-7	TRBV7-2	TGTGCCAGCAGCACCCGGGACTTCTACGAGCAGTACTTC	CASSTRDFYEQYF
few	TRBD1	TRBJ1-6	TRBV4-2	TGTGCCAGCAGCCAAGATGGGACAGGGGTGCTTTCACCCCTCCACTTT	CASSQDGTGVLSPLHF
few	NA	TRBJ1-3	TRBV28	TGTGCCAGCACCCCCCGAGGGCGCGGAAACACCATATATTTT	CASTPRGRGNTIYF
NA	NA	TRBJ2-1	TRBV7-3	TGTGCCAGCAGCTTAAAGGGGAATGAGCAGTTCTTC	CASSLKGNEQFF
few	NA	TRBJ1-2	TRBV28	TGTGCCAGCAGTTTAATGCGAAACTATGGCTACACCTTC	CASSLMRNYGYTF
once	TRBD2	TRBJ2-2	TRBV7-9	TGTGCCAGCAGCTTAGGATGGGGACTAGCTTCCGGGGAGCTGTTTTTT	CASSLGWGLASGELFF
NA	TRBD1	TRBJ1-6	TRBV2	TGTGCCAGCAGTCTCGACAGGGGCGTCTCACCCCTCCACTTT	CASSLDRGVSPLHF
NA	NA	TRBJ2-7	TRBV2	TGTGCCAGCAAGCGGGCCGGATACGAGCAGTACTTC	CASKRAGYEQYF
NA	TRBD1	TRBJ1-2	TRBV7-2	TGTGCCAGCAGCACCCTACAGGGGGCGAACTATGGCTACACCTTC	CASSTLQGANYGYTF